What follows are 6 T cell receptor beta chains derived from one specimen sequenced in a study of blood T cell repertoires in COVID-19. Clones were sequenced by immunoSEQ multiplex PCR, and TCRdb holds only the in-frame ones, with some missing. The sample yields around 230,000 clones, about 83% seen once. Sample: peripheral blood. The receptors originated from a woman aged 35 to 49 with active or convalescent COVID-19.

This chain links TRBV9 with TRBJ2-2, with TRBD2 as a possible D gene (5 bases). Per germline, CDR1 SGDLS and CDR2 YYNGEE. V lost 0 bases to trimming and J lost 1 base, with 10 bases between them. The CDR3 is made up of 16 amino acids. The CDR3 nucleotides are TGTGCCAGCAGCGTAGATGGAGGACTGAACACCGGGGAGCTGTTTTTT. Protein: CASSVDGGLNTGELFF.

This clone was observed a few times. The chain is built from TRBV3-1 (or the pseudogene TRBV3-2) and TRBJ1-2; D is uncertain. This CDR3 region has 13 residues. The V end lost 1 base, the J end lost 8 bases, and 11 bases lay between the germline ends. Germline V lookup: CDR1 LGHDT, CDR2 YNNKEL (reference sequence). The CDR3 sequence: CASSQVPGGGYTF. CDR3 coding DNA: TGTGCCAGCAGCCAAGTCCCGGGAGGGGGCTACACCTTC.

The chain joins TRBV11-2 to TRBJ2-2; D gene unclear. This CDR3 contains 15 residues. V was cut by 3 bases and J by 8 bases, with 16 bases left in between. Per germline, CDR1 SGHAT and CDR2 FQNNGV. The CDR3 region has the DNA TGTGCCAGCAGCTTTCTTAGCTTCCTAGGTGGGGAGCTGTTTTTT. It translates to CASSFLSFLGGELFF.

The chain links TRBV18 to TRBJ1-5, with TRBD1 matching 7 bases. Per the germline V gene, CDR1 is KGHSH and CDR2 is LQKENI. The CDR3 extends over 14 amino acids. Germline trimming cut 2 bases from V and 7 bases from J; bases unmatched to any gene: 5. CDR3 protein: CASSPSTGEQPQHF. The CDR3 nucleotides read TGTGCCAGCTCACCAAGCACAGGGGAGCAGCCCCAGCATTTT.

V gene TRBV6-5 combines with J gene TRBJ2-1; 8 bases fit TRBD1. The germline CDR1 and CDR2 sequences are MNHEY and SVGAGI. Trimming took 6 bases from V and 3 from J; bases not matched to a gene: 7. CDR3 size: 15 residues. CDR3 sequence (DNA): TGTGCCAGCAGCTTAACCGGGACAGGCTACAATGAGCAGTTCTTC. The encoded protein is CASSLTGTGYNEQFF.

The chain joins TRBV29-1 to TRBJ2-5; 8 nucleotides line up with TRBD1. J lost 4 bases, V lost 6 bases, and 10 bases had no gene match. Germline V lookup: CDR1 SQVTM, CDR2 ANQGSEA. The CDR3 consists of 14 residues. The CDR3 DNA sequence: TGCAGCGTAGCTGCTGACAGGGGAGGAGAGACCCAGTACTTC. It encodes CSVAADRGGETQYF.